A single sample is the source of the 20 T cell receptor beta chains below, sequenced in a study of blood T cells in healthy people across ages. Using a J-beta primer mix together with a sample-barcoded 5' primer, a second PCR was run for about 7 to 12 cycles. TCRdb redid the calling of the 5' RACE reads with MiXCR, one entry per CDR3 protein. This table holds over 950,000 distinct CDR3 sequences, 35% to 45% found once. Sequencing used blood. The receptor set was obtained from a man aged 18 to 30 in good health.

The CDR3 DNA reads TGTGCCAGCAGTGACGAGTTAGGGACAGATACGCAGTATTTT. It specifies CASSDELGTDTQYF. V usage is TRBV6-5 and J usage is TRBJ2-3; D remains ambiguous. Germline CDR1 is MNHEY and CDR2 is SVGAGI. The CDR3 is made up of 14 amino acids. Trimming left V 5 bases short and J 3 bases short, with 12 bases between.

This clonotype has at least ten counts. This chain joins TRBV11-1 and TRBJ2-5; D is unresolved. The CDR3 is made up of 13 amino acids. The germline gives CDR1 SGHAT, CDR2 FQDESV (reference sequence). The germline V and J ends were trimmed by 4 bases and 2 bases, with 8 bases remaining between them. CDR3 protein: CASSSQVQETQYF. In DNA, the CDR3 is TGTGCCAGCAGCTCCCAGGTACAAGAGACCCAGTACTTC.

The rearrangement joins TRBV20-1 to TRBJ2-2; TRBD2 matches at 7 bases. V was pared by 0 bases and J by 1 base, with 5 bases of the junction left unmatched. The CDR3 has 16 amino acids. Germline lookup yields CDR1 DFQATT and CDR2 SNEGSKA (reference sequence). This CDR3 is CSARDMGGLNTGELFF. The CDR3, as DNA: TGCAGTGCTAGAGATATGGGGGGGTTGAACACCGGGGAGCTGTTTTTT.

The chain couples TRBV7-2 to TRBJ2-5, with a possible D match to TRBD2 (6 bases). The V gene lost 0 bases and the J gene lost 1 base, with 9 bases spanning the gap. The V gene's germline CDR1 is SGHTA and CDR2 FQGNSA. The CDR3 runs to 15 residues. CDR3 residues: CASSLARDFQETQYF. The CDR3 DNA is TGTGCCAGCAGCTTAGCGCGGGACTTCCAAGAGACCCAGTACTTC.

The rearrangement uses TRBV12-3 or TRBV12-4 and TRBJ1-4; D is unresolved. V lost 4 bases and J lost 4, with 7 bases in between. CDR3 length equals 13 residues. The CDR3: CASSSAINEKLFF. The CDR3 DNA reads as TGTGCCAGCAGTTCAGCGATTAATGAAAAACTGTTTTTT.

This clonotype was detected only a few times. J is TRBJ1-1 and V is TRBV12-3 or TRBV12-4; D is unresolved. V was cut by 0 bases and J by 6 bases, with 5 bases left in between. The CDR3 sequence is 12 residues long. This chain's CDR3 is CASSLAFAEAFF. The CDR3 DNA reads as TGTGCCAGCAGTTTAGCGTTTGCTGAAGCTTTCTTT.

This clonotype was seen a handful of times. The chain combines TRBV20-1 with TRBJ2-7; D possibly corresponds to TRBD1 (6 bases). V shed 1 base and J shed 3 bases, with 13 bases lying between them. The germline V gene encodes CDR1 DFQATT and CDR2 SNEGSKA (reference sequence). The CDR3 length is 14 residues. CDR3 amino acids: CSARGDTRVYEQYF. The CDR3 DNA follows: TGCAGTGCTAGAGGGGACACCCGAGTCTACGAGCAGTACTTC.

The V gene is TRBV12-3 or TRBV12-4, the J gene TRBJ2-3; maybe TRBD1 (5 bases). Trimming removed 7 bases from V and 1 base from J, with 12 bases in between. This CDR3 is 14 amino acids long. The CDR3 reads CASNPGSRTDTQYF. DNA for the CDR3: TGTGCCAGCAACCCAGGGTCGCGCACAGATACGCAGTATTTT.

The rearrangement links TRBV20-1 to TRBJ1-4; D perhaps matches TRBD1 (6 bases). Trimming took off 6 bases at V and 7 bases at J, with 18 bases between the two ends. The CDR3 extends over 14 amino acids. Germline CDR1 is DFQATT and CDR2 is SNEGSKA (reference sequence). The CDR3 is CSARPGGDREKLFF. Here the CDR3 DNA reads TGCAGTGCACGACCGGGGGGCGATCGTGAAAAACTGTTTTTT.

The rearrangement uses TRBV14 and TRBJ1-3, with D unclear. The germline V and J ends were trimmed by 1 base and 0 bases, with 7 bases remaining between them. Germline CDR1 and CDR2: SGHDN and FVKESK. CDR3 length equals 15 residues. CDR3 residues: CASSQVHTSGNTIYF. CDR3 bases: TGTGCCAGCAGCCAAGTCCATACCTCTGGAAACACCATATATTTT.

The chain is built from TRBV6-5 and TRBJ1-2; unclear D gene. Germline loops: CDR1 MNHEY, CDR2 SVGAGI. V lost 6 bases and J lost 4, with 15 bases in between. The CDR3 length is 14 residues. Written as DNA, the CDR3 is TGTGCCAGCAGCCCCGGGATAGATTTCTATGGCTACACCTTC. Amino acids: CASSPGIDFYGYTF.

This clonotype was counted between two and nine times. Here the CDR3 reads CASSLGGGRYNSPLHF. CDR3 nucleotide sequence: TGTGCCAGCAGCTTAGGGGGAGGCCGCTATAATTCACCCCTCCACTTT. The chain is built from TRBV7-6 and TRBJ1-6; D remains ambiguous. The CDR3 loop spans 16 amino acids. V gave up 1 base and J gave up 3 bases, with 10 bases separating them. The V gene's germline CDR1 is SGHVS and CDR2 FNYEAQ.

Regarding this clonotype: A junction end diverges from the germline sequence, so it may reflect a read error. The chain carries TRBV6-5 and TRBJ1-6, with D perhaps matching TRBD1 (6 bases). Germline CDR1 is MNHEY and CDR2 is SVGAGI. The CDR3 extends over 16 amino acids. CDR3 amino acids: CASSLQGSQYNSPPHF. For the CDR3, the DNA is TGTGCCAGCAGTTTGCAGGGGTCTCAATATAATTCACCCCCCCACTTT.

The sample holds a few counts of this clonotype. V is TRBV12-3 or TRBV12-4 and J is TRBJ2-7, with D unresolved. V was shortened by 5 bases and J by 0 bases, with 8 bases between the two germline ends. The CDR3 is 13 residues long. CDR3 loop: CASSHSSSYEQYF. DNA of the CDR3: TGTGCCAGCAGTCACAGTAGCTCCTACGAGCAGTACTTC.

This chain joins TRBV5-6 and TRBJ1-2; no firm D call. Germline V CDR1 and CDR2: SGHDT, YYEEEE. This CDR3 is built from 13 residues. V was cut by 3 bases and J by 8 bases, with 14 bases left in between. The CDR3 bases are TGTGCCAGCAGCTCCGACACGGCTGCGGGCTACACCTTC. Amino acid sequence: CASSSDTAAGYTF.

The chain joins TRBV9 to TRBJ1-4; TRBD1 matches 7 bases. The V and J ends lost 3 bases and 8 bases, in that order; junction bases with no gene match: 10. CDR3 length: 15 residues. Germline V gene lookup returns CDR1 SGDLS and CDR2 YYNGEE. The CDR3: CASSALGGPREKLFF. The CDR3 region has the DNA TGTGCCAGCAGCGCCCTAGGGGGCCCCAGGGAAAAACTGTTTTTT.

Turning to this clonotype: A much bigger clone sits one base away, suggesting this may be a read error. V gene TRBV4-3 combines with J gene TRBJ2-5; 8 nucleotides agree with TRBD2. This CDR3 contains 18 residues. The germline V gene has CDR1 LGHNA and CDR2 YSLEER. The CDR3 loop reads CTSSQDLTTSAYQETQYF. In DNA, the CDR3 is TGCACCAGCAGCCAAGATCTCACGACTAGCGCGTACCAAGAGACCCAGTACTTC.

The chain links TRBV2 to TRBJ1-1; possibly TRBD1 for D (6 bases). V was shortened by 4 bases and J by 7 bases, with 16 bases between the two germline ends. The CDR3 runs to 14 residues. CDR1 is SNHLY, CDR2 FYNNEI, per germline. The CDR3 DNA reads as TGTGCCAGCAGTGGACAGGTGGTGCGCCATGAAGCTTTCTTT. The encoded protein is CASSGQVVRHEAFF.

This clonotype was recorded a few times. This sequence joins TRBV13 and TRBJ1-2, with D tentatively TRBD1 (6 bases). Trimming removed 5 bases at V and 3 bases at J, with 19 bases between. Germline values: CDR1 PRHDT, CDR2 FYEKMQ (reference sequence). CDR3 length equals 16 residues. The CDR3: CASSRLRQQGHYGYTF. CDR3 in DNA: TGTGCCAGCAGCCGGCTCCGTCAACAGGGACACTATGGCTACACCTTC.

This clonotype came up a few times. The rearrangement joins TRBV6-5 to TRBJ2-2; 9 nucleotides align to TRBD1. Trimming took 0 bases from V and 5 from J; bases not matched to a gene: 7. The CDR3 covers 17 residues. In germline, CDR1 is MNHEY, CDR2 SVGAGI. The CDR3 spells CASSYSNRGRVTGELFF. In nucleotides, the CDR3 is TGTGCCAGCAGTTACTCTAACAGGGGGCGGGTAACCGGGGAGCTGTTTTTT.